The next 27 T cell receptor beta chains were all read from a single sample in a study of CD8+CD57+ T cells in acquired aplastic anemia. TCR beta VDJ and CDR3 were profiled, and genomic DNA was the template. TCRdb fed the reads into MiXCR, producing one record per CDR3 protein. The sample records some 180,000 distinct CDR3 sequences, around 60% being singletons. Patients who underwent sequencing had shown CD8+CD57+ cell expansion by flow cytometry. Sequenced material: sorted CD4+, CD8+, or CD8+CD57+ T cells (not recorded which) from PBMCs. Source of these receptors: a human donor with aplastic anemia.

The CDR3 loop reads CASSPRGGPGMTEAFF. CDR3 DNA: TGTGCCAGCAGCCCCCGCGGGGGCCCGGGGATGACTGAAGCTTTCTTT. V and J are TRBV7-6 and TRBJ1-1, with a weak D call TRBD1 (6 bases). Trimming removed 5 bases from V and 5 bases from J, with 21 bases in between. CDR1 is SGHVS and CDR2 is FNYEAQ in the germline V gene. This CDR3 has 16 amino acids. The complete variable domain, with remaining parts taken from reference TRBV7-6 and TRBJ1-1, reads GAGVSQSPRYKVTKRGQDVALRCDPISGHVSLYWYRQALGQGPEFLTYFNYEAQQDKSGLPNDRFSAERPEGSISTLTIQRTEQRDSAMYRCASSPRGGPGMTEAFFGQGTRLTVV.

The chain has TRBV7-9 and TRBJ2-7; tentative D call: TRBD2 (5 bases). Between the trimmed V and J ends, which lost 1 base and 2 bases, there was a span of 12 bases. Germline V CDR1 and CDR2: SEHNR, FQNEAQ (reference sequence). The CDR3 loop spans 15 amino acids. The chain's CDR3 is CASSLGGRKAYEQYF. For the CDR3, the DNA is TGTGCCAGCAGCTTAGGCGGGCGAAAGGCCTACGAGCAGTACTTC.

The genes are TRBV12-3 or TRBV12-4 and TRBJ2-7; D may be TRBD1 or TRBD2 (6 bases each). V was cut by 5 bases and J by 2 bases, with 22 bases left in between. The CDR3 spans 17 residues. As DNA, the CDR3 is TGTGCCAGCAGTCGGTGGGGGGCTGAGGATATTCCCTACGAGCAGTACTTC. Protein product: CASSRWGAEDIPYEQYF.

Ten or more counts support this clonotype. This chain connects TRBV7-8 to TRBJ1-1; no clear D. The germline CDR1 and CDR2 sequences are SGHVS and FQNEAQ. This CDR3 spans 14 amino acids. Trimming removed 5 bases from V and 3 bases from J, with 13 bases in between. The CDR3 bases are TGTGCCAGCAGCCCCTCAGGACCGTACACTGAAGCTTTCTTT. It specifies CASSPSGPYTEAFF.

This clonotype occurred many times. The rearrangement uses TRBV7-8 and TRBJ2-7; TRBD1 matches 9 bases. V was pared by 5 bases and J by 4 bases, with 9 bases of the junction left unmatched. CDR3 length: 15 amino acids. Germline lookup yields CDR1 SGHVS and CDR2 FQNEAQ. The CDR3 sequence is CASSPLLGQGYEQYF. The CDR3 DNA reads TGTGCCAGCAGCCCGCTCCTGGGACAGGGTTACGAGCAGTACTTC.

The chain combines TRBV5-1 with TRBJ2-3; TRBD2 matches at 11 bases. After removal of 4 bases from V and 4 bases from J, the junction contained 11 bases not matched to a gene. The germline CDR1 and CDR2 sequences are SGHRS and YFSETQ. The CDR3 spans 17 residues. The CDR3 DNA is TGCGCCAGCAGCCCTAATATAGCGGGAGGGCCGGCAGATACGCAGTATTTT. Translated, it gives CASSPNIAGGPADTQYF.

This clonotype appeared once. The chain combines TRBV25-1 with TRBJ2-7; the match to TRBD2 covers 10 bases. The CDR3 is 15 residues long. V shed 2 bases and J 7 bases; nucleotides not matched to a gene: 8. Per germline, CDR1 MGHDK and CDR2 SYGVNS. The CDR3, as DNA: TGTGCCAGCAGTGAACGAGCGGGAGGGCTTCCGGAGCAGTACTTC. Encoded protein: CASSERAGGLPEQYF.

This clonotype appeared a few times. V is TRBV10-1 and J is TRBJ2-7, with 7 bases fitting TRBD2. The CDR3 runs 15 residues. V lost 4 bases and J lost 6; bases outside the gene matches: 12. Per germline, CDR1 WNHNN and CDR2 SYGVQD (reference sequence). CDR3 in DNA: TGCGCCAGCAGTGTTGGCAGGGCTAGCGGCTCCGAGCAGTACTTC. It translates to CASSVGRASGSEQYF.

This clonotype was recorded a few times. The rearrangement links TRBV15 to TRBJ1-4, with 9 bases matching TRBD1. Trimming cost V 0 bases and J 0 bases; bases outside gene matches: 2. Germline CDR1 is LNHNV and CDR2 is YYDKDF (reference sequence). This CDR3 is 17 amino acids long. CDR3 bases: TGTGCCACCAGCAGAGAGGGACAGGGTGCAACTAATGAAAAACTGTTTTTT. Its translation: CATSREGQGATNEKLFF.

The V and J genes are TRBV10-2 and TRBJ1-1; no clear D gene. The CDR3 spans 12 residues. The V end was cut by 0 bases, the J end by 3 bases, with 2 bases between. Germline lookup yields CDR1 WSHSY and CDR2 SAAADI. The CDR3 coding sequence is TGCGCCAGCAGTGAGTCGTACACTGAAGCTTTCTTT. Protein sequence: CASSESYTEAFF.

V gene TRBV7-6 combines with J gene TRBJ2-7; possibly TRBD1 or TRBD2 for D (5 bases each). The CDR3 spans 13 residues. CDR1 is SGHVS and CDR2 is FNYEAQ in the germline V gene. Trimming shortened V by 6 bases and J by 6 bases, and 15 bases separated the two germline ends. Here the CDR3 reads CASSVRDGSEQYF. In DNA form, the CDR3 reads TGTGCCAGCAGTGTGAGGGACGGGTCCGAGCAGTACTTC. Full variable domain (rest looked up from reference TRBV7-6 and TRBJ2-7): GAGVSQSPRYKVTKRGQDVALRCDPISGHVSLYWYRQALGQGPEFLTYFNYEAQQDKSGLPNDRFSAERPEGSISTLTIQRTEQRDSAMYRCASSVRDGSEQYFGPGTRLTVT.

The gene calls are TRBV20-1 and TRBJ1-2, with no clear D. CDR1 and CDR2 (germline): DFQATT, SNEGSKA (reference sequence). This CDR3 is 9 amino acids long. V was pared by 4 bases and J by 8 bases, with 5 bases between. The CDR3 spells CSAKDGYTF. The CDR3 DNA reads TGCAGTGCTAAGGACGGCTACACCTTC.

The chain has TRBV5-1 and TRBJ1-3; D gene uncertain. V lost 4 bases and J lost 0, with 14 bases in between. The length of the CDR3 is 16 residues. Germline V lookup: CDR1 SGHRS, CDR2 YFSETQ. The CDR3 nucleotides are TGCGCCAGCAGCCAAGATCACGGCTTCTCTGGAAACACCATATATTTT. Translated, it gives CASSQDHGFSGNTIYF. Based on the CDR3 plus reference TRBV5-1 and TRBJ1-3, the full variable domain is KAGVTQTPRYLIKTRGQQVTLSCSPISGHRSVSWYQQTPGQGLQFLFEYFSETQRNKGNFPGRFSGRQFSNSRSEMNVSTLELGDSALYLCASSQDHGFSGNTIYFGEGSWLTVV.

This clonotype was seen just once. The rearrangement uses TRBV7-3 and TRBJ2-2; D is ambiguous. Germline CDR1 reads SGHTA; CDR2 reads FQGTGA. V was trimmed by 2 bases and J by 6 bases, leaving 19 bases between them. The CDR3 length is 17 residues. The CDR3 reads CASSLVPGGEIPGELFF. The CDR3 nucleotides are TGTGCCAGCAGCTTAGTCCCAGGTGGGGAAATTCCCGGGGAGCTGTTTTTT. Filled out from reference TRBV7-3 and TRBJ2-2, the complete variable domain reads GAGVSQTPSNKVTEKGKYVELRCDPISGHTALYWYRQSLGQGPEFLIYFQGTGAADDSGLPNDRFFAVRPEGSVSTLKIQRTERGDSAVYLCASSLVPGGEIPGELFFGEGSRLTVL.

The chain carries TRBV13 and TRBJ2-3; D perhaps matches TRBD2 (5 bases). Germline lookup yields CDR1 PRHDT and CDR2 FYEKMQ (reference sequence). The CDR3 length is 12 residues. Trimming removed 8 bases at V and 4 bases at J, with 10 bases between. This CDR3 is CASSLRADTQYF. The CDR3 DNA reads TGTGCCAGCTCTTTGCGGGCAGATACGCAGTATTTT.

The J gene is TRBJ2-7, the V gene TRBV7-9; 7 positions agree with TRBD1. Trimming cost V 4 bases and J 4 bases; bases outside gene matches: 22. CDR1 SEHNR and CDR2 FQNEAQ come from the germline V gene (reference sequence). The CDR3 consists of 19 residues. CDR3 sequence reads: CASSSTYSPNRGWPYEQYF. The CDR3 bases are TGTGCCAGCAGCTCGACCTACTCCCCCAACAGGGGATGGCCATACGAGCAGTACTTC.

The chain carries TRBV9 and TRBJ1-2; D not certain. Germline CDR1 is SGDLS and CDR2 is YYNGEE. The CDR3 contains 14 residues. The V end lost 0 bases, the J end lost 4 bases, and 10 bases lay between the germline ends. CDR3 DNA sequence: TGTGCCAGCAGCGTAGCTGACGGAACCTATGGCTACACCTTC. Translating gives CASSVADGTYGYTF.

The sample holds many counts of this clonotype. The chain uses TRBV7-8 and TRBJ1-4; D is unclear. Trimming shortened V by 2 bases and J by 4 bases, and 11 bases separated the two germline ends. Germline V gene sequence: CDR1 SGHVS, CDR2 FQNEAQ. The length of the CDR3 is 15 residues. In DNA, the CDR3 is TGTGCCAGCAGCTTAACCGCGAGTCGTAATGAAAAACTGTTTTTT. It is translated as CASSLTASRNEKLFF.

The gene calls are TRBV15 and TRBJ2-1; no definite D call. Per the germline V gene, CDR1 is LNHNV and CDR2 is YYDKDF (reference sequence). The CDR3 covers 13 residues. The V gene lost 1 base and the J gene lost 10 bases, with 11 bases spanning the gap. CDR3 in DNA: TGTGCCACCAGCAGAGTAGCTCGGCTAGAGCAGTTCTTC. It translates to CATSRVARLEQFF.

This chain uses TRBV7-7 with TRBJ1-2, with 11 bases matching TRBD1. Germline lookup yields CDR1 SSHAT and CDR2 FNYEAQ (reference sequence). The ends lost 6 bases at V and 2 bases at J; junction bases unmatched: 8. The length of the CDR3 is 16 residues. CDR3 in DNA: TGTGCCAGCAGGAGGACAGGGGGCGCGAGAAACTATGGCTACACCTTC. It codes for CASRRTGGARNYGYTF.

The V gene is TRBV7-9, the J gene TRBJ1-1, with D uncertain. Germline CDR1 reads SEHNR; CDR2 reads FQNEAQ (reference sequence). The CDR3 has 14 residues. V lost 1 base and J lost 0, with 6 bases in between. CDR3 loop: CASSLDQLNTEAFF. CDR3 coding DNA: TGTGCCAGCAGCTTAGACCAGTTGAACACTGAAGCTTTCTTT.

This clonotype was counted ten times or more. CDR3 nucleotides: TGTGCCAGCAGTTTAGCTTGGACAGGGGGCTACGAGCAGTACTTC. This sequence encodes CASSLAWTGGYEQYF. V usage is TRBV12-3 or TRBV12-4 and J usage is TRBJ2-7, with 10 bases that match TRBD1. V lost 0 bases to trimming and J lost 3 bases; unmatched junction nucleotides: 2. The CDR3 has 15 residues.

Comments on this clonotype: At one boundary the junction diverges from the germline segment, which might be a read error. V usage is TRBV12-3 or TRBV12-4 and J usage is TRBJ2-5; 14 positions agree with TRBD2. This CDR3 has 12 amino acids. The CDR3 loop is CASSLGLAGVVF. In DNA, the CDR3 is TGTGCCAGCAGTTTGGGACTAGCGGGAGTCGTCTTC.

For this clonotype: At one end, the junction sequence differs from germline, possibly due to a read error. The chain joins TRBV9 to TRBJ1-1, with D uncertain. The CDR3 contains 14 residues. Germline V gene data show CDR1 as SGDLS and CDR2 as YYNGEE. In DNA form, the CDR3 reads TGTCCCAGCAGCGTAATGGAGGGAGTCACTGAAGCTTTCTTT. Its protein is CPSSVMEGVTEAFF.

As for this clonotype: One end of the junction does not line up with germline, which may come from a read error. This sequence joins TRBV7-7 and TRBJ2-7; 9 bases agree with TRBD2. CDR3 size: 15 residues. Per the germline V gene, CDR1 is SSHAT and CDR2 is FNYEAQ (reference sequence). Here the CDR3 reads CASSLSPGLAGEQYF. The DNA of the CDR3 is TGTGCTAGCAGCTTATCCCCGGGACTAGCCGGCGAGCAGTACTTC. Full variable domain (missing parts from reference TRBV7-7 and TRBJ2-7): GAGVSQSPRYKVTKRGQDVTLRCDPISSHATLYWYQQALGQGPEFLTYFNYEAQPDKSGLPSDRFSAERPEGSISTLTIQRTEQRDSAMYRCASSLSPGLAGEQYFGPGTRLTVT.

Many counts were recorded for this clonotype. The gene calls are TRBV12-3 or TRBV12-4 and TRBJ1-2; weak D call: TRBD1 (5 bases). V shed 1 base and J shed 8 bases, with 20 bases lying between them. The CDR3 sequence is 16 residues long. CDR3 amino acids: CASSLDGGAYRGGYTF. In DNA, the CDR3 is TGTGCCAGCAGTTTAGATGGAGGGGCCTATCGCGGAGGCTACACCTTC.

The V and J genes are TRBV7-8 and TRBJ2-5; TRBD2 might be the D (5 bases). The germline V gene has CDR1 SGHVS and CDR2 FQNEAQ. The CDR3 runs 14 residues. Trimming cost V 4 bases and J 2 bases, with 11 bases left between them. The CDR3 sequence: CASSSRRSQETQYF. The CDR3 nucleotides are TGTGCCAGCAGCTCTCGGAGGTCGCAAGAGACCCAGTACTTC.